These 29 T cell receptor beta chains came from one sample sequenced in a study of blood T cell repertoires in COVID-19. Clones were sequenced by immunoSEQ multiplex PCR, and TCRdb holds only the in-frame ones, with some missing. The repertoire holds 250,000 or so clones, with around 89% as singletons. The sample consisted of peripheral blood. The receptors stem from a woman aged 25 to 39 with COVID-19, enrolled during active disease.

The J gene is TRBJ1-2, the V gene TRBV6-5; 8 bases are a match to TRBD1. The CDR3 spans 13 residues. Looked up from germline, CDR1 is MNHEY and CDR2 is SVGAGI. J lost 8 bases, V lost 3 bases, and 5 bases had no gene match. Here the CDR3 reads CASSYAGGEGYTF. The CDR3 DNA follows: TGTGCCAGCAGTTATGCAGGGGGCGAAGGCTACACCTTC.

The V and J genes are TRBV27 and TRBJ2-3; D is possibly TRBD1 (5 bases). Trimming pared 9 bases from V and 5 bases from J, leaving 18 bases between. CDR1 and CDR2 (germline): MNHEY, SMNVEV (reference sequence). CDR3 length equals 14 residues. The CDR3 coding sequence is TGTGCCAGTAGGGTGTGGGGCTCCGGAGATACGCAGTATTTT. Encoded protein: CASRVWGSGDTQYF.

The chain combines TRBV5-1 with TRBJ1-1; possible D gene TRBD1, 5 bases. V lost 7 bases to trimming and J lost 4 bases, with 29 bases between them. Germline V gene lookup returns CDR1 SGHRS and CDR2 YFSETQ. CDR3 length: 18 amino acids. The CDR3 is CASSSFSPSGPYSTEAFF. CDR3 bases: TGCGCCAGCTCTAGTTTCTCTCCCTCAGGGCCCTACTCCACTGAAGCTTTCTTT.

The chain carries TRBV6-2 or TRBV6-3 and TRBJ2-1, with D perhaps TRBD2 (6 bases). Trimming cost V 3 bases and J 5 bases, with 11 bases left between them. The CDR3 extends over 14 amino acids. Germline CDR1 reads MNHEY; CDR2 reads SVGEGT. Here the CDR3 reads CASSYLSGDNEQFF. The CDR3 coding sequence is TGTGCCAGCAGTTATCTCTCGGGAGACAATGAGCAGTTCTTC.

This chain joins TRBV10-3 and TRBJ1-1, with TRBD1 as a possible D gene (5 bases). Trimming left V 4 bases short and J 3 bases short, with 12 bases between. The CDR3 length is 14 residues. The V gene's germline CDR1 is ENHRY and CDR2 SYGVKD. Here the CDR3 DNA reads TGTGCCATCAGTGCTAAGCAGGGTCACACTGAAGCTTTCTTT. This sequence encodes CAISAKQGHTEAFF.

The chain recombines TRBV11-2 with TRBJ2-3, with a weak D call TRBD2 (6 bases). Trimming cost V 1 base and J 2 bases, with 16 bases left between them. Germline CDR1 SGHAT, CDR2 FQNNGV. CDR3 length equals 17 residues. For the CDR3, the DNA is TGTGCCAGCAGCTTAGTGGGGTACGGGGGTAACACAGATACGCAGTATTTT. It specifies CASSLVGYGGNTDTQYF.

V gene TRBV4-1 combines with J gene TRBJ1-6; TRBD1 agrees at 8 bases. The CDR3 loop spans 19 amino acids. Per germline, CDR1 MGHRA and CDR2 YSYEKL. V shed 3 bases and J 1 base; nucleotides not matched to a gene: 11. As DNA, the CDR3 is TGCGCCAGCAGCCAGGTTTTTGGGCAGGGGGCATCCTATAATTCACCCCTCCACTTT. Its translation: CASSQVFGQGASYNSPLHF.

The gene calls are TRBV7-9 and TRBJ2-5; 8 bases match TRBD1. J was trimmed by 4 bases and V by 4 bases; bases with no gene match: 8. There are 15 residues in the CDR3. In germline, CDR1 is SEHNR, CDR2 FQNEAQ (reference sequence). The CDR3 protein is CASSSPGTGLETQYF. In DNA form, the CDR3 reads TGTGCCAGCAGCTCGCCCGGGACAGGTCTAGAGACCCAGTACTTC.

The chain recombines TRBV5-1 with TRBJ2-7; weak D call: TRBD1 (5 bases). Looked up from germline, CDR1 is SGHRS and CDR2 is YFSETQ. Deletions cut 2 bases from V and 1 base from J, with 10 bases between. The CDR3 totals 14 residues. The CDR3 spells CASSFDQGSYEQYF. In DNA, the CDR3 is TGCGCCAGCAGCTTCGACCAGGGATCCTACGAGCAGTACTTC.

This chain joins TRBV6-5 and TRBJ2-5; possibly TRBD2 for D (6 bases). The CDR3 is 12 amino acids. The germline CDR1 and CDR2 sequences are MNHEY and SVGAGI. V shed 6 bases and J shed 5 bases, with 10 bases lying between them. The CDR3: CASSRDSETQYF. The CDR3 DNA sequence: TGTGCCAGCAGCCGGGACTCGGAGACCCAGTACTTC.

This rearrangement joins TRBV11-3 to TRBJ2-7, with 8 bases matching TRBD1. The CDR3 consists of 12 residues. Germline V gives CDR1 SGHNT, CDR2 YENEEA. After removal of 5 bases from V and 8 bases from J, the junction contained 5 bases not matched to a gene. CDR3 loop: CASSGQGAKQYV. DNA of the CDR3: TGTGCCAGCAGCGGACAGGGAGCCAAGCAGTACGTC.

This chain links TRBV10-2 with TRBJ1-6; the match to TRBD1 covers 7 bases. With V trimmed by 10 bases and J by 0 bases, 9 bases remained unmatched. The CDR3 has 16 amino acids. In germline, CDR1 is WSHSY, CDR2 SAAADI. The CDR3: CATTGDESSYNSPLHF. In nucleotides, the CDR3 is TGCGCCACCACAGGGGACGAGAGCTCCTATAATTCACCCCTCCACTTT.

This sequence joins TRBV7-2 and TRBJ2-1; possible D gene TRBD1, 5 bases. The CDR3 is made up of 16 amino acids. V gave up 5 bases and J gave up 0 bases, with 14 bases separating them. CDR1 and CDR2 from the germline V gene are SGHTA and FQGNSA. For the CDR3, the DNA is TGTGCCAGCAGCAAACAAACACAGGTCTCCTACAATGAGCAGTTCTTC. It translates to CASSKQTQVSYNEQFF.

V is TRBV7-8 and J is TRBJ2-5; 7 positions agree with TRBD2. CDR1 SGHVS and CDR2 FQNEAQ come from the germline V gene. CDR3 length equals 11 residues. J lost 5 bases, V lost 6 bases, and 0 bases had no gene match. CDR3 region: CASRREETQYF. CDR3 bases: TGTGCCAGCAGGCGGGAGGAGACCCAGTACTTC.

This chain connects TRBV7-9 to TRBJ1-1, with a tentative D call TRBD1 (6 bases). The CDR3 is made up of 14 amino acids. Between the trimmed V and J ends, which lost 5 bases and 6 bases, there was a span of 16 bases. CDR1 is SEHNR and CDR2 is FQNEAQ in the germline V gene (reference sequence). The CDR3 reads CASSNQYRVPEAFF. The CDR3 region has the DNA TGTGCCAGCAGCAACCAGTACAGGGTTCCTGAAGCTTTCTTT.

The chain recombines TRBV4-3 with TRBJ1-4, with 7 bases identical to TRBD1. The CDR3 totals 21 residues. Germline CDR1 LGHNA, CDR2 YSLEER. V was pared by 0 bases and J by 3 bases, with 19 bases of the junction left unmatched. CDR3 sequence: CASSQDIRDSRIRKANEKLFF. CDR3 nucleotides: TGCGCCAGCAGCCAAGATATCCGGGACAGTAGGATACGGAAGGCTAATGAAAAACTGTTTTTT.

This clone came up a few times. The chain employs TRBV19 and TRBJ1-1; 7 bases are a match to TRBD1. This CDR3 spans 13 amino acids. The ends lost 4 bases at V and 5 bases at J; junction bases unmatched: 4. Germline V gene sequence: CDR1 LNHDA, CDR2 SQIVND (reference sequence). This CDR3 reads CASSTTGETEAFF. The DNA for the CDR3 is TGTGCCAGTAGTACCACAGGGGAGACTGAAGCTTTCTTT.

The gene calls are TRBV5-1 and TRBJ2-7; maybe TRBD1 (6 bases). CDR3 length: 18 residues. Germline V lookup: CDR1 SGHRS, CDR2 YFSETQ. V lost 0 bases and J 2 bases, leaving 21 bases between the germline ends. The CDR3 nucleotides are TGCGCCAGCAGCTTGGCTTTGACCCTGGGGAACAGGGCCTACGAGCAGTACTTC. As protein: CASSLALTLGNRAYEQYF.

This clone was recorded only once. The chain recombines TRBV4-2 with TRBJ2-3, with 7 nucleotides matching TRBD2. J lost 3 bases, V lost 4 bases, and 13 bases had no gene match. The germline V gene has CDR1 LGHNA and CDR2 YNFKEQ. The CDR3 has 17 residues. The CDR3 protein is CASSLLGGGIVTDTQYF. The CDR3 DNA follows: TGTGCCAGCAGCCTACTTGGGGGGGGTATCGTAACAGATACGCAGTATTTT.

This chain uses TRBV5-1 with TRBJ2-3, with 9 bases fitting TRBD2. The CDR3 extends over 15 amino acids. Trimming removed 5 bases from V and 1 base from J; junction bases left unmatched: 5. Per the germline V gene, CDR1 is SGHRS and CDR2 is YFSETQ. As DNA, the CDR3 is TGCGCCAGCAGTGTAGCGGGGGCCCGCACAGATACGCAGTATTTT. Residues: CASSVAGARTDTQYF.

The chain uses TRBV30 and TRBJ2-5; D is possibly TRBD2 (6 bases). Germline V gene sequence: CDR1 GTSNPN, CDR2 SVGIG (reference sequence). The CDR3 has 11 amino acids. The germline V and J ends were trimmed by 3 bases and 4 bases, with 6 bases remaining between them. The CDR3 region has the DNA TGTGCCTGGAGGGGACTAGAGACCCAGTACTTC. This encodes CAWRGLETQYF.

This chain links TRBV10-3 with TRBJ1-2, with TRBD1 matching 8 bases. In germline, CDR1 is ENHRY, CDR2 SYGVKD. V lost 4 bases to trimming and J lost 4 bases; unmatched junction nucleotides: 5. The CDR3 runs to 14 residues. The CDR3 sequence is CAISGGQGRYGYTF. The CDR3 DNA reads TGTGCCATCAGTGGCGGACAGGGACGCTATGGCTACACCTTC.

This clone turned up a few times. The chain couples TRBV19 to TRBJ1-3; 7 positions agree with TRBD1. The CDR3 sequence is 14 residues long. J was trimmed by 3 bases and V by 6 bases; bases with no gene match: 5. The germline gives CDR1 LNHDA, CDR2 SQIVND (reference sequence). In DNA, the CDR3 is TGTGCCAGTAGCTTGGGACAGCTTGGAAACACCATATATTTT. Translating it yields CASSLGQLGNTIYF.

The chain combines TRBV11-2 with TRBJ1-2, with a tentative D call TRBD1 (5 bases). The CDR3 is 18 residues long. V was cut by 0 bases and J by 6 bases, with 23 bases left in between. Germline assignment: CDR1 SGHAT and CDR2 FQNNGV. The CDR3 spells CASSLDLVRARAADGYTF. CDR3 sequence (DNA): TGTGCCAGCAGCTTAGATCTTGTCCGGGCCAGGGCTGCTGATGGCTACACCTTC.

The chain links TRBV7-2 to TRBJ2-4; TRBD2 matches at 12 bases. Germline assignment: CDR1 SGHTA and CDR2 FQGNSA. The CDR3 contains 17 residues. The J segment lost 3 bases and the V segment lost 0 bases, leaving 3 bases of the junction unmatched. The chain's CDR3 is CASSLAGTSGFKNIQYF. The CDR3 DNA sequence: TGTGCCAGCAGCTTAGCCGGGACTAGCGGGTTCAAAAACATTCAGTACTTC. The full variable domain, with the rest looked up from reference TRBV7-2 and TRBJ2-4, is GAGVSQSPSNKVTEKGKDVELRCDPISGHTALYWYRQSLGQGLEFLIYFQGNSAPDKSGLPSDRFSAERTGGSVSTLTIQRTQQEDSAVYLCASSLAGTSGFKNIQYFGAGTRLSVL.

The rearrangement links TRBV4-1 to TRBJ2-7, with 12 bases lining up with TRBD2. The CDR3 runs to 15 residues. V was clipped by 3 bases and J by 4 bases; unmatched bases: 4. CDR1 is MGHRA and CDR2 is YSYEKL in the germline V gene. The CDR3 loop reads CASSQLAGGPYEQYF. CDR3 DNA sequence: TGCGCCAGCAGCCAGCTAGCGGGGGGGCCGTACGAGCAGTACTTC.

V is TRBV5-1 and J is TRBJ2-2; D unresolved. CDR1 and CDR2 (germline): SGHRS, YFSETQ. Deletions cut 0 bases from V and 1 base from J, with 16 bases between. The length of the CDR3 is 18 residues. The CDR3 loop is CASSLASQMAVNTGELFF. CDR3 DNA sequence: TGCGCCAGCAGCTTGGCCAGTCAAATGGCTGTGAACACCGGGGAGCTGTTTTTT.

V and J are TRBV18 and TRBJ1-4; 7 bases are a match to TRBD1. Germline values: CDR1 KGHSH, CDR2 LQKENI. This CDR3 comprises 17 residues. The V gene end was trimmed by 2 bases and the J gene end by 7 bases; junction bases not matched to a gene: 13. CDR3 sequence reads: CASSPYEGGSGGEKLFF. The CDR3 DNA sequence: TGTGCCAGCTCACCATACGAAGGGGGCAGCGGCGGTGAAAAACTGTTTTTT.

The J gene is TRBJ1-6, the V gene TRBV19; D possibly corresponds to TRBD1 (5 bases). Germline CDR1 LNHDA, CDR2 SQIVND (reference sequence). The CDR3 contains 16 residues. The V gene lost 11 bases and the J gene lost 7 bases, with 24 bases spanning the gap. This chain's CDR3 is CALPGTPSTSNSPLHF. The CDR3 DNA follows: TGTGCCCTCCCCGGGACTCCGTCAACGAGCAATTCACCCCTCCACTTT.